This T cell receptor beta chain stems from a study of OX40 agonist ivuxolimab in advanced cancers. Libraries were prepared by immunoSEQ multiplex PCR; TCRdb keeps only in-frame clonotypes and omits some of them. Altogether around 55,000 clones are present, approximately 86% being singletons, with the ten largest covering roughly 13%. The CDR3 runs to 15 residues. The germline V gene encodes CDR1 SGHVS and CDR2 FQNEAQ. V was clipped by 1 base and J by 7 bases, with 17 bases between them. The chain is built from TRBV7-8 and TRBJ2-7; perhaps TRBD2 as D (5 bases). This TCR came from an adult with an advanced solid tumor such as melanoma, head and neck, liver or kidney cancer. Material: CD4+ or CD8+ T cells sorted from blood, obtained in a trial of the OX40 agonist ivuxolimab. The CDR3 protein is CASSLVRVVAREQYF. In DNA form, the CDR3 reads TGTGCCAGCAGCTTAGTTCGAGTGGTAGCGAGGGAGCAGTACTTC.